This is a list of T cell receptor beta chains from one sample in a study of radiotherapy plus CTLA-4 blockade in lung cancer. Measured with immunoSEQ multiplex PCR; TCRdb has only the in-frame clones, and not every one. The profile shows approximately 77,000 clones, under 80% of them singletons. Specimen: peripheral blood, collected from a patient treated with radiotherapy plus ipilimumab. The receptors originated from a human donor with non-small cell lung cancer whose response to radiotherapy plus ipilimumab could not be evaluated. Some clones in this sample may be carry-over from other donors' samples. Both conserved end residues are part of each CDR3. The D gene is left open where the match is weak. Clone size is stated in some rows and not others, as once, few, many or a class when expanded.

CASSLLGQNQPQHF	TGTGCCAGCAGCCTATTGGGACAAAATCAGCCCCAGCATTTT	TRBV13	TRBJ1-5	.	.
CASSYAGTSNQPQHF	TGTGCCAGCAGTTATGCCGGGACAAGCAATCAGCCCCAGCATTTT	TRBV6-5	TRBJ1-5	few	.
CASSLVGSGGNTDTQYF	TGTGCCAGCAGTTTGGTAGGGAGCGGGGGAAACACAGATACGCAGTATTTT	TRBV27	TRBJ2-3	.	TRBD2
CASSLGRQSGRDNSPLHF	TGTGCCAGCAGCTTAGGCCGACAGTCCGGACGCGATAATTCACCCCTCCACTTT	TRBV11-2	TRBJ1-6	.	.
CASTLDGAYEPQHF	TGTGCCAGCACTCTCGATGGGGCTTATGAGCCCCAGCATTTT	TRBV7-2	TRBJ1-5	once	.
CASRGDREQLFF	TGTGCCAGCAGGGGGGACAGGGAGCAACTGTTTTTT	TRBV6-5	TRBJ1-4	few	TRBD1
CAIGGQGSYNEQFF	TGTGCCATCGGTGGACAGGGATCCTACAATGAGCAGTTCTTC	TRBV5-4	TRBJ2-1	once	TRBD1
CASSPRTGPTDTQYF	TGTGCCAGCAGCCCCCGGACAGGCCCCACAGATACGCAGTATTTT	TRBV7-6	TRBJ2-3	.	TRBD1
CASSLLSGQGSSGANVLTF	TGCGCCAGCAGCCTTTTGTCGGGACAGGGATCCTCTGGGGCCAACGTCCTGACTTTC	TRBV5-1	TRBJ2-6	.	TRBD1
CASSQDFGQDLSSYEQYF	TGCGCCAGCAGCCAAGATTTTGGACAGGATCTGAGCTCCTACGAGCAGTACTTC	TRBV4-1	TRBJ2-7	.	TRBD1
CASRDKGYGYTF	TGTGCCAGCCGGGACAAGGGCTATGGCTACACCTTC	TRBV19	TRBJ1-2	few	.
CASSLDRGLRYEQYF	TGTGCCAGCAGCTTGGACAGAGGACTTCGATACGAGCAGTACTTC	TRBV7-6	TRBJ2-7	.	.
CASKLQGAANEQFF	TGTGCCAGCAAACTCCAGGGGGCGGCCAATGAGCAGTTCTTC	TRBV27	TRBJ2-1	.	TRBD1
CASSLDWLREQYF	TGTGCCAGCAGTTTGGACTGGTTGAGGGAGCAGTACTTC	TRBV27	TRBJ2-7	.	.
CASRPGQDNTQYF	TGTGCCAGCAGGCCGGGACAGGACAACACGCAGTATTTT	TRBV25-1	TRBJ2-3	.	TRBD1
CASSKDRGPDQPQHF	TGTGCCAGTAGTAAGGACAGGGGGCCGGATCAGCCCCAGCATTTT	TRBV19	TRBJ1-5	.	TRBD1
CASSYSMTSGTDTQYF	TGTGCCAGCAGTTACTCGATGACTAGCGGCACAGATACGCAGTATTTT	TRBV6-5	TRBJ2-3	few	TRBD2
CASSPRTSADTQYF	TGTGCCAGCAGCCCCCGGACTAGCGCAGATACGCAGTATTTT	TRBV7-9	TRBJ2-3	.	TRBD2
CASSRNRGGSLSHEQYF	TGTGCCAGCAGCCGTAATAGGGGGGGGTCTTTGTCCCACGAGCAGTACTTC	TRBV5-4	TRBJ2-7	once	.
CAIRRTGDNTEAFF	TGTGCCATCAGAAGGACAGGGGACAACACTGAAGCTTTCTTT	TRBV10-3	TRBJ1-1	few	TRBD1
CASSARTGVPYEQYF	TGTGCCAGCAGCGCCCGGACAGGGGTTCCCTACGAGCAGTACTTC	TRBV21-1	TRBJ2-7	.	.
CASSFTSTGELFF	TGTGCCAGCAGCTTTACGAGCACCGGGGAGCTGTTTTTT	TRBV7-9	TRBJ2-2	.	.
CASSYHGQENYGYTF	TGTGCCAGCAGTTATCATGGACAGGAAAACTATGGCTACACCTTC	TRBV6-6	TRBJ1-2	few	TRBD1
CASSYVDGIGEQYF	TGTGCCAGCAGTTACGTGGACGGGATTGGCGAGCAGTACTTC	TRBV6-5	TRBJ2-7	.	.
CASSQSSRGPQHF	TGTGCCAGCAGCCAATCCTCCCGGGGGCCCCAGCATTTT	TRBV16	TRBJ1-5	.	.
CASSLALQGAEAFF	TGTGCCAGCAGCTTAGCCTTACAGGGCGCTGAAGCTTTCTTT	TRBV7-9	TRBJ1-1	few	.
CASSFRQGAIHEQYF	TGTGCCAGCTCATTCCGACAGGGGGCAATCCACGAGCAGTACTTC	TRBV18	TRBJ2-7	.	TRBD1
CASRGDRTGHGYTF	TGTGCCAGCAGGGGTGACAGGACCGGCCATGGCTACACCTTC	TRBV2	TRBJ1-2	.	.
CASSPPSGTSGGADTQYF	TGTGCCAGCAGTCCCCCCTCCGGGACTAGCGGGGGGGCAGATACGCAGTATTTT	TRBV28	TRBJ2-3	few	TRBD2
CASSFRTGWYTEAFF	TGTGCCAGCAGCTTTAGGACAGGGTGGTACACTGAAGCTTTCTTT	TRBV5-4	TRBJ1-1	.	TRBD1
CASSVGAVTEAFF	TGTGCCAGCAGCGTAGGGGCAGTCACTGAAGCTTTCTTT	TRBV9	TRBJ1-1	.	.
CASSLYPGIANYGYTF	TGTGCCAGCAGCCTCTATCCGGGGATAGCTAACTATGGCTACACCTTC	TRBV27	TRBJ1-2	.	.
CASGTTGQETQYF	TGTGCCAGCGGAACGACAGGGCAAGAGACCCAGTACTTC	TRBV6-1	TRBJ2-5	.	TRBD1
CASSFGGQETQYF	TGTGCCAGCAGCTTCGGGGGGCAAGAGACCCAGTACTTC	TRBV5-6	TRBJ2-5	.	TRBD2
CASSLGQVGYTF	TGTGCCAGCAGCTTAGGACAGGTTGGCTACACCTTC	TRBV7-2	TRBJ1-2	.	.
CASSQRGGRGFF	TGTGCCAGCAGTCAGAGGGGGGGAAGAGGCTTCTTC	TRBV28	TRBJ2-1	.	.
CASSTQGSYEQYF	TGTGCCAGCAGTACTCAGGGTTCCTACGAGCAGTACTTC	TRBV27	TRBJ2-7	.	.
CASSLGGPEAFF	TGTGCCAGCAGCTTGGGGGGCCCTGAAGCTTTCTTT	TRBV5-4	TRBJ1-1	.	.
CAWSLDPTGANYGYTF	TGTGCCTGGAGTCTGGATCCGACAGGGGCTAACTATGGCTACACCTTC	TRBV30	TRBJ1-2	.	TRBD1
CASSLQGALYGYTF	TGTGCCAGTAGCCTACAGGGGGCCCTCTATGGCTACACCTTC	TRBV19	TRBJ1-2	.	TRBD1
CASSPSIEYGYTF	TGCGCCAGCAGCCCCTCCATTGAGTATGGCTACACCTTC	TRBV5-1	TRBJ1-2	.	.
CASRNGGGGGGYEQYF	TGTGCCAGCAGGAATGGTGGCGGGGGAGGAGGCTACGAGCAGTACTTC	TRBV5-4	TRBJ2-7	.	TRBD2
CASSSDRFRNYGYTF	TGTGCCAGCAGTTCAGACAGGTTCAGGAACTATGGCTACACCTTC	TRBV28	TRBJ1-2	.	.